This TCR beta chain was observed in a study of beta chain features in type 1 diabetes. The CDR3 length is 13 residues. V lost 4 bases to trimming and J lost 10 bases, with 15 bases between them. Germline V gives CDR1 SGHRS, CDR2 YFSETQ. All of the isolated RNA was reverse transcribed, so expressed TCRB transcripts were sequenced. It was found that naive, central memory and regulatory T cell samples averaged about 3.57 million reads. The protocol was immunoSEQ multiplex PCR, while the TCRdb copy is restricted to in-frame clones and leaves out a portion. The sample carries roughly 500,000 clones, approximately 28% recorded once. Stem cell-like memory, regulatory, central memory and naive CD4+ cells were sorted via CD45RO/CCR7/CD25/CD127/CD95/CD27. All sorted populations exceeded 98% purity. As for this clone: No antigen is known for it.

Whole-study findings and limits: VDJ junctions from patients with type 1 diabetes contained fewer insertions and more deletions.

The source is a man aged 18-30 years in good health. The sample was naive CD4+ T cells from blood. The chain carries TRBV5-1 and TRBJ2-1, with a weak D call TRBD2 (7 bases). CDR3 amino acids: CASSHRGGAEQFF. For the CDR3, the DNA is TGCGCCAGCAGCCACCGTGGGGGGGCCGAGCAGTTCTTC.